This T cell receptor (beta chain) originates from a study of cytomegalovirus exposure and HLA in healthy donors. Study-wide findings and caveats: Per published reports, the classifier diagnosed cytomegalovirus status with high specificity and sensitivity.

The data were produced by immunoSEQ multiplex PCR, yet TCRdb's version contains in-frame clones alone and is incomplete. The sample holds about 110,000 clones, roughly 88% seen once. V trimming: 5 bases; J trimming: 2 bases; junction bases outside the gene matches: 4. Per germline, CDR1 MDHEN and CDR2 SYDVKM. The CDR3 runs 14 residues. A note on this clone: Its specificity is unknown.

The rearrangement uses TRBV28 and TRBJ2-5; 8 positions agree with TRBD2. The TCR comes from a woman aged 18-29 years in good health and CMV-seronegative. Sequencing used PBMCs. The DNA for the CDR3 is TGTGCCAGCAGTACCGGACTAGCACAAGAGACCCAGTACTTC. Encoded protein: CASSTGLAQETQYF.